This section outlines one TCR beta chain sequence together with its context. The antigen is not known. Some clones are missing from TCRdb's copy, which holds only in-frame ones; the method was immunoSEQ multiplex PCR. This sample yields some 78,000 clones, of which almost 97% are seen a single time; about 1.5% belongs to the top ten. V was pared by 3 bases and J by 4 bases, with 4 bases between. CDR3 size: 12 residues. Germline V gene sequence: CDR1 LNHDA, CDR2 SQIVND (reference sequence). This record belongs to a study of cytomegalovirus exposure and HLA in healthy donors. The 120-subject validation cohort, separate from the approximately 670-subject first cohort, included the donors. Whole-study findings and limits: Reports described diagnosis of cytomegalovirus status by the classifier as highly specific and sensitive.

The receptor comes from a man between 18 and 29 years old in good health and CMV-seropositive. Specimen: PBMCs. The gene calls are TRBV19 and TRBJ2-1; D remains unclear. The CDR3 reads CASSIPYNEQFF. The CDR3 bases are TGTGCCAGTAGTATCCCGTACAATGAGCAGTTCTTC. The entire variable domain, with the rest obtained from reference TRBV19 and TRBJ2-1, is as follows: DGGITQSPKYLFRKEGQNVTLSCEQNLNHDAMYWYRQDPGQGLRLIYYSQIVNDFQKGDIAEGYSVSREKKESFPLTVTSAQKNPTAFYLCASSIPYNEQFFGPGTRLTVL.